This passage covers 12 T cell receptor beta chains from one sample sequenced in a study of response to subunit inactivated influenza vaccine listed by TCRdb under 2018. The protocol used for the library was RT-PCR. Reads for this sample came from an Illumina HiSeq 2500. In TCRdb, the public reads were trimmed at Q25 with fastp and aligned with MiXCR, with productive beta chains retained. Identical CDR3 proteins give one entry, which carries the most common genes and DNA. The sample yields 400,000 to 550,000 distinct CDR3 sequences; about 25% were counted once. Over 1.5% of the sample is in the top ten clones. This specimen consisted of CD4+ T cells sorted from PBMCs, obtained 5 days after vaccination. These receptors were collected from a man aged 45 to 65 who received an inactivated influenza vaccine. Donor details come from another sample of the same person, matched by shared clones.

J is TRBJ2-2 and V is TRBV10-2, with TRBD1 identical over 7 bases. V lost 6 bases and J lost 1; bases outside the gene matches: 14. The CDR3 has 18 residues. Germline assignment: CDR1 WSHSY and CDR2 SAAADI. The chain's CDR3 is CASRAISWGQRNTGELFF. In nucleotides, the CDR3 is TGCGCCAGCAGAGCAATTTCATGGGGACAGAGGAACACCGGGGAGCTGTTTTTT.

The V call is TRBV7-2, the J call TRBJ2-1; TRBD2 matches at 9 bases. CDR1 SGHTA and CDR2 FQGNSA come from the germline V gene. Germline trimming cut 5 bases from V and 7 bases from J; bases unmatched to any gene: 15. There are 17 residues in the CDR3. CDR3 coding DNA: TGTGCCAGCAGCAACTCCTTCTTCGCGGGGGGGCTAAATGAGCAGTTCTTC. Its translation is CASSNSFFAGGLNEQFF. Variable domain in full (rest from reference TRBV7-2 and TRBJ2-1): GAGVSQSPSNKVTEKGKDVELRCDPISGHTALYWYRQSLGQGLEFLIYFQGNSAPDKSGLPSDRFSAERTGGSVSTLTIQRTQQEDSAVYLCASSNSFFAGGLNEQFFGPGTRLTVL.

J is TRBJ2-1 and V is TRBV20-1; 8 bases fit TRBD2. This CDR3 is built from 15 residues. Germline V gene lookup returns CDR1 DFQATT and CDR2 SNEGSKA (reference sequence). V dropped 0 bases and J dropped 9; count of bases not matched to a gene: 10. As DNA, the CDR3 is TGCAGTGCTAGAGATGAGACGGGGGGGCTGGGTGAGCAGTTCTTC. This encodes CSARDETGGLGEQFF.

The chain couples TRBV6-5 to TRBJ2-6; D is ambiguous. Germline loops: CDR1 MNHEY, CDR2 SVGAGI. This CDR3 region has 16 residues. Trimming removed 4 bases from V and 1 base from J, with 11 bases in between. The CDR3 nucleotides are TGTGCCAGCAGTTTAATCGGCAGGTCTGGGGCCAACGTCCTGACTTTC. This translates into CASSLIGRSGANVLTF.

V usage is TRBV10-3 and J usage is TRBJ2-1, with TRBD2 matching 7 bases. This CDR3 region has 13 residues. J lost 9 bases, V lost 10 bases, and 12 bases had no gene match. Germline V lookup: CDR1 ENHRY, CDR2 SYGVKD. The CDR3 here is CAKSWASGGEQFF. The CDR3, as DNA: TGTGCCAAATCCTGGGCTAGCGGAGGTGAGCAGTTCTTC.

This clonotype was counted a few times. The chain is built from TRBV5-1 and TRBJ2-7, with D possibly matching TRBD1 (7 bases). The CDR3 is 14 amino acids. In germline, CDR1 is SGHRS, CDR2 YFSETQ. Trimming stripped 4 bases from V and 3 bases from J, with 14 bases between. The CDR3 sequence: CASSPRDSDYEQYF. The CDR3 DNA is TGCGCCAGCAGCCCGCGGGACAGTGACTACGAGCAGTACTTC.

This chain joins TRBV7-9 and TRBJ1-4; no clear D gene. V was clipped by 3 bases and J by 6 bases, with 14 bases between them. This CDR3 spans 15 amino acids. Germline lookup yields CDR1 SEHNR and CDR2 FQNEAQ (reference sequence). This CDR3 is CASSFKWTDDEKLFF. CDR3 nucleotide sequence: TGTGCCAGCAGCTTCAAATGGACTGACGATGAAAAACTGTTTTTT.

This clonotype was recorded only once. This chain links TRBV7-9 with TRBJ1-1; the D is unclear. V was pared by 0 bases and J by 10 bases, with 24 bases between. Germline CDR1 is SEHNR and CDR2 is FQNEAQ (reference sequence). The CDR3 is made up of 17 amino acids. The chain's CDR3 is CASSLARGLGPVYGAFF. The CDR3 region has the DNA TGTGCCAGCAGCTTAGCTCGAGGGTTAGGCCCGGTTTACGGAGCTTTCTTT.

CDR3 in amino acids: CASSLGGTSGEQYF. DNA of the CDR3: TGTGCCAGCAGTTTAGGGGGTACTTCTGGCGAGCAGTACTTC. The rearrangement uses TRBV28 and TRBJ2-7; the D call may be TRBD1 or TRBD2 (5 bases each). V was clipped by 2 bases and J by 6 bases, with 14 bases between them. CDR3 length: 14 amino acids. In germline, CDR1 is MDHEN, CDR2 SYDVKM.

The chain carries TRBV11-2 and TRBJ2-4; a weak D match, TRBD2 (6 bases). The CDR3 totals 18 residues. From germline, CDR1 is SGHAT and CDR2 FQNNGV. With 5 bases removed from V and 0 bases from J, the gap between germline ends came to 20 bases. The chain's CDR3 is CASSPRVRGGLAKNIQYF. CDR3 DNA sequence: TGTGCCAGCAGCCCAAGAGTGCGGGGCGGACTAGCCAAAAACATTCAGTACTTC.

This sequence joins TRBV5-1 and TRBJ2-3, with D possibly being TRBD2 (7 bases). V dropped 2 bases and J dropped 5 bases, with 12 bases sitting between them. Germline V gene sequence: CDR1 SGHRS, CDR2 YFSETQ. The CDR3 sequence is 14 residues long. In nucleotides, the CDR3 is TGCGCCAGCAGCTTCGGGGGGCGGGGAGATACGCAGTATTTT. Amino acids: CASSFGGRGDTQYF.

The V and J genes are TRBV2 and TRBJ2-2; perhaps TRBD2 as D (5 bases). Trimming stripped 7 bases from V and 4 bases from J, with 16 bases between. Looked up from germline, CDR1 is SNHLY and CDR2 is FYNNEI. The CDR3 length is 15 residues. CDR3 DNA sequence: TGTGCCAGCAAACCCTCACCGGGGATCACCGGGGAGCTGTTTTTT. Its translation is CASKPSPGITGELFF.